Each of the 16 T cell receptor beta chains below was sequenced from the same sample in a study of T cells after yellow fever vaccination. Each CDR3 protein gets one entry after TCRdb re-called the 5' RACE reads with MiXCR. Of 450,000 to 600,000 distinct CDR3 sequences listed, about 13% were seen once; the top ten hold around 15%. The material was PBMCs, obtained on the day of the yellow fever booster vaccination. These receptors were collected from a man aged 30 to 45 who received the YFV17D yellow fever vaccine.

The J gene is TRBJ2-7, the V gene TRBV10-1; no clear D gene. Germline assignment: CDR1 WNHNN and CDR2 SYGVQD (reference sequence). V gave up 0 bases and J gave up 0 bases, with 3 bases separating them. This CDR3 has 13 residues. CDR3 sequence (DNA): TGCGCCAGCAGTGAGTCGTTCTCCTACGAGCAGTACTTC. Protein sequence: CASSESFSYEQYF.

The chain recombines TRBV5-1 with TRBJ2-1, with 11 bases aligning to TRBD2. After removal of 1 base from V and 6 bases from J, the junction contained 9 bases not matched to a gene. CDR3 length equals 17 residues. Germline values: CDR1 SGHRS, CDR2 YFSETQ. The DNA for the CDR3 is TGCGCCAGCAGCTTGTCGCAGACTAGCGGGGTAGGCAATGAGCAGTTCTTC. Its protein is CASSLSQTSGVGNEQFF.

The sample holds a few counts of this clonotype. The CDR3 DNA is TGTGCCAGCTCACTGCGGACTAGCGCTTCTCTCGGGAATGAGCAGTTCTTC. It codes for CASSLRTSASLGNEQFF. J is TRBJ2-1 and V is TRBV18; the match to TRBD2 covers 9 bases. V trimming: 4 bases; J trimming: 7 bases; junction bases outside the gene matches: 14. This CDR3 contains 17 residues. Per the germline V gene, CDR1 is KGHSH and CDR2 is LQKENI.

The chain recombines TRBV4-3 with TRBJ2-1, with TRBD1 matching 7 bases. This CDR3 contains 13 residues. V gave up 4 bases and J gave up 8 bases; unmatched junction bases: 5. CDR1 LGHNA and CDR2 YSLEER come from the germline V gene. The CDR3 reads CASSLNRGHEQFF. DNA of the CDR3: TGCGCCAGCAGCCTCAACAGGGGCCATGAGCAGTTCTTC.

The sample holds a few counts of this clonotype. J is TRBJ2-7 and V is TRBV29-1; 9 positions match TRBD1. The CDR3 has 14 amino acids. Germline V gene lookup returns CDR1 SQVTM and CDR2 ANQGSEA. Trimming removed 7 bases from V and 4 bases from J; junction bases left unmatched: 11. The CDR3 sequence: CSAIRGTGRYEQYF. The CDR3 DNA reads as TGCAGCGCGATAAGGGGGACAGGGAGGTACGAGCAGTACTTC.

A few counts support this clonotype. The chain recombines TRBV3-1 with TRBJ2-7, with TRBD2 matching 8 bases. This CDR3 is built from 13 residues. V shed 7 bases, J shed 3 bases, and the junction held 5 bases outside the gene matches. CDR1 is LGHDT and CDR2 is YNNKEL in the germline V gene (reference sequence). The CDR3 loop reads CASTKRGGYEQYF. CDR3 sequence (DNA): TGTGCCAGCACCAAACGGGGGGGCTACGAGCAGTACTTC.

This clonotype occurred many times. The rearrangement uses TRBV5-1 and TRBJ1-6, with D perhaps matching TRBD1 (5 bases). Germline V gene data show CDR1 as SGHRS and CDR2 as YFSETQ. The V end lost 1 base, the J end lost 9 bases, and 14 bases lay between the germline ends. The CDR3 has 15 residues. The DNA for the CDR3 is TGCGCCAGCAGCTTGAGGGCAGGGAAGGCTTCACCCCTCCACTTT. It yields the protein CASSLRAGKASPLHF. Looking up the rest from reference TRBV5-1 and TRBJ1-6 gives the full variable domain: KAGVTQTPRYLIKTRGQQVTLSCSPISGHRSVSWYQQTPGQGLQFLFEYFSETQRNKGNFPGRFSGRQFSNSRSEMNVSTLELGDSALYLCASSLRAGKASPLHFGNGTRLTVT.

This clonotype was counted a few times. V gene TRBV6-2 or TRBV6-3 combines with J gene TRBJ2-7; no clear D gene. The germline V and J ends were trimmed by 5 bases and 0 bases, with 8 bases remaining between them. Germline V gives CDR1 MNHEY, CDR2 SVGEGT. CDR3 length: 13 residues. This chain's CDR3 is CASSIHLSYEQYF. DNA for the CDR3: TGTGCCAGCAGTATACACCTCTCCTACGAGCAGTACTTC.

This clonotype was counted only a few times. CDR3 amino acids: CASSKASGSSSYEQYF. The CDR3, as DNA: TGTGCCAGCAGCAAAGCTAGCGGGTCTAGCTCCTACGAGCAGTACTTC. This chain connects TRBV7-8 to TRBJ2-7, with TRBD2 matching 8 bases. This CDR3 spans 16 amino acids. Germline assignment: CDR1 SGHVS and CDR2 FQNEAQ. The V segment lost 5 bases and the J segment 0 bases; nucleotides outside the gene matches: 9.

This clonotype was seen more than once but under ten times. This rearrangement joins TRBV19 to TRBJ2-1; no firm D call. Trimming took off 6 bases at V and 3 bases at J, with 12 bases between the two ends. The CDR3 sequence is 14 residues long. Germline V lookup: CDR1 LNHDA, CDR2 SQIVND (reference sequence). CDR3 DNA sequence: TGTGCCAGTAGAAGGAATGTTGACTACAATGAGCAGTTCTTC. Its protein product is CASRRNVDYNEQFF.

This clonotype was seen a few times. The chain carries TRBV29-1 and TRBJ2-7, with 8 nucleotides matching TRBD1. Germline V gene data show CDR1 as SQVTM and CDR2 as ANQGSEA. The CDR3 runs to 12 residues. Losses at the gene ends were 6 bases for V and 2 bases for J; bases not matched to a gene: 3. CDR3 sequence: CSVDRGTYEQYF. The CDR3 nucleotides read TGCAGCGTCGACAGGGGAACCTACGAGCAGTACTTC.

This clonotype was detected a few times. The chain uses TRBV7-2 and TRBJ2-7, with D possibly matching TRBD1 (6 bases). Germline CDR1 reads SGHTA; CDR2 reads FQGNSA. V shed 5 bases and J shed 3 bases, with 14 bases lying between them. The CDR3 is 14 amino acids. CDR3: CASSASSRGYEQYF. CDR3 nucleotide sequence: TGTGCCAGCAGCGCCAGCTCCAGGGGCTACGAGCAGTACTTC.

This chain links TRBV20-1 with TRBJ2-1; possibly TRBD2 for D (7 bases). Germline lookup yields CDR1 DFQATT and CDR2 SNEGSKA (reference sequence). V was pared by 5 bases and J by 8 bases, with 16 bases between. The CDR3 covers 13 residues. This CDR3 is CSASQGRGDEQFF. CDR3 DNA: TGCAGTGCTTCCCAGGGGAGGGGCGATGAGCAGTTCTTC.

The chain employs TRBV7-9 and TRBJ2-2; the D is unclear. The CDR3 is 14 residues long. With 5 bases removed from V and 0 bases from J, the gap between germline ends came to 7 bases. CDR1 is SEHNR, CDR2 FQNEAQ, per germline (reference sequence). CDR3 sequence reads: CASSRVANTGELFF. The CDR3 coding sequence is TGTGCCAGCAGCCGGGTAGCGAACACCGGGGAGCTGTTTTTT.

This clonotype was counted between two and nine times. The J gene is TRBJ2-1, the V gene TRBV7-2; a weak D match, TRBD1 (7 bases). Trimming left V 5 bases short and J 9 bases short, with 11 bases between. The CDR3 totals 12 residues. CDR1 is SGHTA, CDR2 FQGNSA, per germline. The CDR3 protein is CASSRQGLEQFF. The CDR3 DNA reads TGTGCCAGCAGCCGACAGGGACTTGAGCAGTTCTTC.

The genes are TRBV5-4 and TRBJ2-7, with 7 nucleotides matching TRBD1. Trimming at V came to 4 bases and at J to 3 bases, leaving 10 bases not matched to a gene. The germline gives CDR1 SGHNT, CDR2 YYREEE (reference sequence). The CDR3 consists of 15 residues. The CDR3 protein is CASSPGTVNYYEQYF. The DNA for the CDR3 is TGTGCCAGCAGCCCAGGGACAGTTAATTACTACGAGCAGTACTTC. Using reference TRBV5-4 and TRBJ2-7 for the parts outside the CDR3, the full variable domain is ETGVTQSPTHLIKTRGQQVTLRCSSQSGHNTVSWYQQALGQGPQFIFQYYREEENGRGNFPPRFSGLQFPNYSSELNVNALELDDSALYLCASSPGTVNYYEQYFGPGTRLTVT.